This T cell receptor (beta chain) was recorded in a study of cytomegalovirus exposure and HLA in healthy donors. The primer mix had 60 Vbeta and 13 Jbeta primers. Generated by immunoSEQ multiplex PCR, the TCRdb table keeps only in-frame clones and is missing some. The data hold some 110,000 clones, with roughly 70% observed a single time. In this sample, this clone turned up once. Material: PBMCs. The sequence derives from a male donor in good health and CMV-seropositive.

The CDR3 bases are TGTGCCAGTAGTGAGGGACTAGCGGGGCGGGAGACCCAGTACTTC. It is translated as CASSEGLAGRETQYF. The chain joins TRBV19 to TRBJ2-5; 13 bases fit TRBD2. V lost 5 bases, J lost 5 bases, and 5 bases stayed unmatched. CDR3 size: 15 residues. Germline V gene lookup returns CDR1 LNHDA and CDR2 SQIVND (reference sequence).